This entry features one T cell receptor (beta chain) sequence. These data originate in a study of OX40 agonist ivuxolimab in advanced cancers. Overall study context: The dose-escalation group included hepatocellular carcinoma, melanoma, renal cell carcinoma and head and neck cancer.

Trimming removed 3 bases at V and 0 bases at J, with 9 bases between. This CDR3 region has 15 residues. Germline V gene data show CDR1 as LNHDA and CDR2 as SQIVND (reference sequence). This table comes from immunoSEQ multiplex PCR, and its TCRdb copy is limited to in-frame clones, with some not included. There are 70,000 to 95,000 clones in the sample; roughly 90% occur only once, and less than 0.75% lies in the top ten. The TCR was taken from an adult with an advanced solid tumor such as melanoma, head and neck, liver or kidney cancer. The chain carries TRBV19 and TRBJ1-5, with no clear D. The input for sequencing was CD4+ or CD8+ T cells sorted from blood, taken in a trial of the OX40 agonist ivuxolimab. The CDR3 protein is CASSMMDYSNQPQHF. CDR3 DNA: TGTGCCAGTAGTATGATGGACTATAGCAATCAGCCCCAGCATTTT.